The sequence of this T cell receptor (beta chain) was determined in a study of long-term antiretroviral therapy in people with HIV (dated by TCRdb to between 2020 and 2023). Regarding the complete study: The earliest samples were collected approximately a decade before the 2015 WHO recommendation for immediate ART, a period when ART was typically delayed until CD4 counts fell. This retrospective serial study examined whether starting ART and sustained HIV suppression were associated with changes in the composition and diversity of the TRB repertoire in peripheral blood. The cohort contributed over 150 cryopreserved PBMC samples from 30 to 35 adults with confirmed HIV infection, collected serially over a mean of around 6 years (range 1-12). Eleven of the 30 participants with HIV were female. No cross-contamination during QIAcube processing was shown when test extractions of a monoclonal T-cell line were performed alongside 25 to 35 polyclonal samples.

The immunoSEQ hsTCRB v3.0 assay was used at survey level resolution for TRB variable region sequencing. TRB sequencing targeted a depth of roughly 35,000-50,000 T-cell genomes per sample. TRB libraries were pooled and sequenced on an Illumina MiSeq using a v3 150-cycle kit. The source study handled its data this way. Repertoire analysis ran in R within a reproducible Nextflow workflow covering QC, data transformation and analysis. LymphoSeq2, an R package for exploring AIRR-Seq data, was used to implement the custom analyses. A handful of samples yielding fewer than 5000 total TRB sequences were excluded, leaving 150 to 200 analyzed HIV repertoires. Of the approximately 190 retained HIV repertoires, over 55 were collected before and around 130 after ART initiation. Repertoires were downsampled to 5000 TRB nucleotide sequences, and summary statistics were averaged over 100 downsampling iterations. The analysis kept only TRB sequences whose CDR3 regions were at least seven amino acids long. Diversity was measured with a Shannon entropy-derived clonality score and the Gini coefficient. In the repertoire networks, any two of the top 5000 CDR3 amino acid sequences were linked whenever the two sequences differed by an edit distance of one. For TRB CDR3 amino acid sequences, antigen specificity groups and MHC restriction were predicted with GLIPH2. Known CMV, EBV, HIV or tissue antigen associations were flagged by matching CDR3 amino acid sequences against VDJdb and McPAS-TCR. Pre-ART, post-ART and control groups were compared with Wilcoxon signed-rank tests and Holm-Bonferroni correction. TCRdb obtained this table from immuneACCESS and retained in-frame rearrangements with V and J assigned. These tables miss some clones; where compared with another copy, unresolved V genes account for less than half of the shortfall, and the remainder is unexplained. D and trimming were read from the DNA, whereas the V and J calls and clone size are those reported in that table. The sample profile shows around 33,000 clones; about four fifths of them were found once. The ten largest account for about an eighth of the sample.

Comment on this clone: This clone's antigen is unknown. No much larger clone is present one base from it, and per-base qualities are unavailable.

To be included, a participant needed at least one PBMC sample from before ART initiation plus at least two post-ART samples. Treatment was received in the United States of America by all participants with HIV. Before DNA extraction, cryopreserved samples of about 0.9-11 million PBMC were thawed and washed. At the time of the earliest PBMC sample, participants with HIV were aged between roughly 20 and 54 years. Each participant contributed PBMC samples from 1-4 timepoints before ART initiation and 2-8 timepoints after ART initiation, with a median of 7 samples. For every participant, serial HIV viral load, CD4+ T-cell count, ART history and demographic data were obtained. Using a Qiagen kit on a QIAcube, genomic DNA was extracted from unsorted PBMC, with samples processed in batches of 12. Sequences SEHNR (CDR1) and FQNEAQ (CDR2) are obtained from the germline V gene (reference sequence). V loses 1 base at its end and J loses 3 bases; junction bases beyond the gene matches: 5. From cysteine to phenylalanine, the CDR3 is 15 amino acids long. Here the CDR3 DNA is all that survives: 45 bases in frame from base 1.

Here is what the overall study found, with its caveats: Owing to limited PBMC availability, only the TCR beta chain was sequenced, without alpha chain pairing. CDR3 length ranges in HIV repertoires were narrower than in controls, and network structure suggested an antigen-experienced repertoire with only a slight naive shift after ART. The samples span the years 2004 to 2017, and the ART regimens used at that time may not be as effective as current regimens. Because cell numbers in pre-ART samples were limited, unsorted PBMC were profiled instead of sorted CD4+ and CD8+ T cells. No data were available on ART adherence, viral resistance or therapy changes, limiting inferences about post-ART repertoire changes. ART initiation was associated with a significant increase in TRB diversity, but diversity stayed significantly below transplant donor controls even after long-term ART. At every time point, the repertoire was dominated by expanded TRB clones first identified before ART initiation, although this dominance fluctuated and, in many PLHIV, declined after ART.

The chain was built from TRBV7-9 and TRBJ1-1, and TRBD1 matches 7 of the central bases. This receptor was obtained from a man younger than 35 with HIV. The sample here was unsorted PBMCs, taken 0.3 years after starting antiretroviral therapy. The DNA sequence is as follows: TGTGCCAGCAGCTTAGGAGGGGGCGCCGACACTGAAGCTTTCTTT. It translates to CASSLGGGADTEAFF. With the rest looked up from the reference TRBV7-9 and TRBJ1-1 genes rather than sequenced, the full variable domain is DTGVSQNPRHKITKRGQNVTFRCDPISEHNRLYWYRQTLGQGPEFLTYFQNEAQLEKSRLLSDRFSAERPKGSFSTLEIQRTEQGDSAMYLCASSLGGGADTEAFFGQGTRLTVV.